This T cell receptor beta chain stems from a study of cytomegalovirus exposure and HLA in healthy donors. V lost 6 bases, J lost 2 bases, and 3 bases stayed unmatched. The germline V gene encodes CDR1 MDHEN and CDR2 SYDVKM. CDR3 size: 14 residues. When sampled, the donors appeared nominally healthy, though they likely had unrecorded immune exposures. Amplification used 60 Vbeta primers and 13 Jbeta primers. Here immunoSEQ multiplex PCR was the method, and the copy in TCRdb shows in-frame clones only, minus some. The sample has about 80,000 clones; approximately 62% are singletons. The source is a male donor in good health and CMV-seropositive. The sequenced sample was PBMCs. The chain combines TRBV28 with TRBJ2-7; 11 bases are a match to TRBD1. The CDR3 coding sequence is TGTGCCAGCAGGGACAGGGGGCCCGCCTACGAGCAGTACTTC. Protein sequence: CASRDRGPAYEQYF. Looking up the rest from reference TRBV28 and TRBJ2-7 gives the full variable domain: DVKVTQSSRYLVKRTGEKVFLECVQDMDHENMFWYRQDPGLGLRLIYFSYDVKMKEKGDIPEGYSVSREKKERFSLILESASTNQTSMYLCASRDRGPAYEQYFGPGTRLTVT.